These 3 T cell receptor beta chains came from one sample sequenced in a study of beta chain features in type 1 diabetes. Study-wide results and limits: All four CD4+ subsets from Type 1 diabetes patients carried moderately but significantly shorter TCRB CDR3s.

Expressed TCRB transcripts were sequenced because the isolated RNA had all been reverse transcribed beforehand. Some clones are missing from TCRdb's copy, which holds only in-frame ones; the method was immunoSEQ multiplex PCR. The repertoire consists of under 300,000 clones, with approximately 16% occurring once and the leading ten covering roughly 0.08%. No antigen has been identified for these receptors. Sequencing was carried out using naive CD4+ T cells from blood. Every receptor here comes from a man aged 25 to 45 with type 1 diabetes.

This chain connects TRBV29-1 to TRBJ2-3; tentatively, D is TRBD1 or TRBD2 (5 bases each). V was trimmed by 5 bases and J by 0 bases, leaving 12 bases between them. The CDR3 extends over 14 amino acids. Germline V gene lookup returns CDR1 SQVTM and CDR2 ANQGSEA. The CDR3 is CSVKRGPSTDTQYF. CDR3 sequence (DNA): TGCAGCGTTAAGAGGGGCCCTAGCACAGATACGCAGTATTTT.

The chain has TRBV7-9 and TRBJ2-5; D remains unclear. This CDR3 comprises 14 residues. Germline CDR1 is SEHNR and CDR2 is FQNEAQ (reference sequence). With 5 bases removed from V and 4 bases from J, the gap between germline ends came to 14 bases. This CDR3 is CASSLGQPGETQYF. CDR3 in DNA: TGTGCCAGCAGCCTCGGGCAGCCCGGAGAGACCCAGTACTTC.

The rearrangement joins TRBV29-1 to TRBJ1-1, with 7 nucleotides matching TRBD1. The CDR3 is 13 residues long. V was pared by 7 bases and J by 0 bases, with 5 bases of the junction left unmatched. Germline V gene data show CDR1 as SQVTM and CDR2 as ANQGSEA. CDR3 nucleotide sequence: TGCAGCGCCGGACAGGTTTTGAACACTGAAGCTTTCTTT. It is translated as CSAGQVLNTEAFF.